The rows below give T cell receptor beta chains drawn from one sample of a study of T cells in Graves' hyperthyroidism and ophthalmopathy. TCRdb processed the multiplex PCR reads anew with MiXCR; each CDR3 protein has one entry. The sample consists of 40,000 to 60,000 distinct CDR3 sequences, around 48% of them appearing once. The sample comprised blood. Source of these receptors: a woman aged 50 to 65 with Graves' ophthalmopathy. Each CDR3 is given with its conserved first and last residue. A D gene is named only where the DNA matches it firmly. The size field is filled for only some rows; it gives once, few, many or a size class.

>TRBD2|TRBJ2-7|NA|TRBV30
CATSVAGAGEQYF
TGTGCAACCAGTGTAGCGGGGGCTGGGGAGCAGTACTTC
>TRBD1|TRBJ1-5|NA|TRBV7-6
CASSLGAQGDWPQHF
TGTGCCAGCAGCTTAGGTGCGCAGGGGGATTGGCCCCAGCATTTT
>NA|TRBJ2-2|NA|TRBV25-1
CASSEWGGVGELFF
TGTGCCAGCAGTGAGTGGGGGGGCGTCGGGGAGCTGTTTTTT
>NA|TRBJ1-2|medium-sized|TRBV7-9
CASSLDRNGYTF
TGTGCCAGCAGCTTAGACAGGAACGGCTACACCTTC
>TRBD2|TRBJ2-3|NA|TRBV20-1
CSARDPGGGASYNEQYF
TGCAGTGCTAGAGATCCGGGCGGGGGGGCCTCCTACAATGAGCAGTATTTT
>TRBD1|TRBJ1-2|few|TRBV16
CASSQDRGQRGYTF
TGTGCCAGCAGCCAAGACAGGGGACAAAGGGGCTACACCTTC
>TRBD2|TRBJ2-3|NA|TRBV6-6
CASSQVGRGGGLTDTKYF
TGTGCCAGCAGCCAAGTGGGCCGGGGCGGGGGGCTCACAGATACGAAGTATTTT
>TRBD2|TRBJ2-2|NA|TRBV7-9
CASNPGLAAGELFF
TGTGCCAGCAACCCGGGACTAGCGGCCGGGGAGCTGTTTTTT
>TRBD1|TRBJ1-2|NA|TRBV6-5
CASRYNPTGDRDGYTF
TGTGCCAGCCGTTACAACCCGACAGGGGATAGGGATGGCTACACCTTC
>NA|TRBJ2-3|many|TRBV5-1
CASSLALGTADTQYF
TGCGCCAGCAGCTTGGCTCTCGGAACCGCAGATACGCAGTATTTT
>NA|TRBJ2-1|many|TRBV4-1
CASSQLGLPSYNEQFF
TGCGCCAGCAGCCAATTGGGGCTGCCCTCCTACAATGAGCAGTTCTTC
>NA|TRBJ2-1|NA|TRBV7-2
CASGADSGNEQFF
TGTGCCAGCGGCGCTGACAGTGGGAATGAGCAGTTCTTC
>NA|TRBJ1-5|many|TRBV10-3
CATGGRDSDQPQHF
TGTGCCACCGGGGGGCGGGATTCGGATCAGCCCCAGCATTTT
>NA|TRBJ2-1|many|TRBV15
CATSRATRGRNNEQFF
TGTGCCACCAGCAGAGCCACCCGGGGACGGAACAATGAGCAGTTCTTC
>NA|TRBJ2-1|many|TRBV7-6
CASSLGASPSYNEQFF
TGTGCCAGCAGCTTAGGGGCGAGCCCCTCCTACAATGAGCAGTTCTTC
>TRBD2|TRBJ2-3|NA|TRBV5-5
CASSQGAGLAGELGEQYF
TGCGCCAGCAGCCAAGGGGCGGGACTAGCGGGAGAGTTAGGTGAGCAGTATTTT
>TRBD2|TRBJ2-5|NA|TRBV4-1
CASSQELAGVESQYF
TGCGCCAGCAGCCAAGAACTAGCGGGGGTCGAGTCCCAGTACTTC
>TRBD1|TRBJ1-5|NA|TRBV2
CASRGQGPYEHF
TGTGCCAGCAGAGGACAGGGCCCTTACGAGCATTTT
>TRBD1|TRBJ2-3|once|TRBV7-8
CASSLGQGEDTQYF
TGTGCCAGCAGCTTAGGACAGGGGGAAGATACGCAGTATTTT
>TRBD2|TRBJ2-5|NA|TRBV15
CATSRGLAGAQETQYF
TGTGCCACCAGCAGGGGACTAGCGGGAGCACAAGAGACCCAGTACTTC
>TRBD2|TRBJ2-5|NA|TRBV9
CASSGTSGRGDETQYF
TGTGCCAGCAGCGGCACTAGCGGGAGGGGAGACGAGACCCAGTACTTC
>TRBD2|TRBJ2-2|NA|TRBV13
CASGTSERAGELFF
TGTGCCAGCGGGACTAGCGAGCGTGCCGGGGAGCTGTTTTTT
>NA|TRBJ1-5|NA|TRBV29-1
CSLGARGSNQPQHF
TGCAGCCTGGGGGCCCGGGGAAGCAATCAGCCCCAGCATTTT
>NA|TRBJ1-1|many|TRBV5-1
CASSGQTENTEAFF
TGCGCCAGCAGCGGACAGACAGAGAACACTGAAGCTTTCTTT
>TRBD2|TRBJ2-7|NA|TRBV20-1
CSAHGRGGIYEQYF
TGCAGTGCCCATGGCCGGGGGGGAATATACGAGCAGTACTTC
>NA|TRBJ1-3|many|TRBV5-8
CASSKSRNTIYF
TGTGCCAGCAGCAAATCAAGAAACACCATATATTTT
>NA|TRBJ2-2|NA|TRBV6-5
CASSRPQQEELFF
TGTGCCAGCAGCCGACCTCAACAGGAGGAGCTGTTTTTT
>NA|TRBJ2-7|NA|TRBV4-1
CASGQATSLYEQYF
TGCGCCAGCGGCCAAGCGACTAGTCTCTACGAGCAGTACTTC
>NA|TRBJ2-7|NA|TRBV29-1
CSPLRRAPQSYEQYF
TGCAGCCCACTCCGGCGGGCTCCGCAGTCCTACGAGCAGTACTTC
>TRBD2|TRBJ2-3|NA|TRBV7-9
CASSENSGTSVDTQYF
TGTGCCAGCAGTGAAAATAGCGGGACTAGTGTGGATACGCAGTATTTT
>NA|TRBJ1-3|many|TRBV11-2
CASKVSSGNTIYF
TGTGCCAGCAAGGTGTCCTCTGGAAACACCATATATTTT
>NA|TRBJ2-5|many|TRBV20-1
CSARVGLETQYF
TGCAGTGCTAGAGTAGGGCTAGAGACCCAGTACTTC
>NA|TRBJ1-2|NA|TRBV19
CASSTPRPHNYGYTF
TGTGCCAGTAGTACCCCACGGCCCCATAACTATGGCTACACCTTC
>TRBD1|TRBJ1-6|NA|TRBV5-1
CASSPGTGYGSPLHF
TGCGCCAGCAGCCCCGGGACAGGGTACGGTTCACCCCTCCACTTT
>NA|TRBJ2-3|NA|TRBV7-9
CASSLEAGGTDTQYF
TGTGCCAGCAGCTTAGAGGCAGGGGGCACAGATACGCAGTATTTT
>TRBD2|TRBJ2-1|NA|TRBV3-1
CASSRLAGKQFF
TGTGCCAGCAGCCGATTAGCGGGGAAGCAGTTCTTC
>TRBD2|TRBJ2-5|NA|TRBV7-8
CASGRAKETQYF
TGTGCCAGCGGGAGGGCCAAAGAGACCCAGTACTTC
>NA|TRBJ2-1|medium-sized|TRBV9
CASSRVDNEQFF
TGTGCCAGCAGTCGAGTTGACAATGAGCAGTTCTTC
>TRBD2|TRBJ2-2|NA|TRBV19
CASSMGPGTRVTGELFF
TGTGCCAGTAGTATGGGGCCCGGGACTAGGGTCACCGGGGAGCTGTTTTTT
>NA|TRBJ1-1|many|TRBV6-5
CASAQARSNTEAFF
TGTGCCAGCGCTCAGGCTAGATCGAACACTGAAGCTTTCTTT
>TRBD1|TRBJ2-5|NA|TRBV24-1
CATSDVGQGYQEAQYF
TGTGCCACCAGTGATGTGGGACAGGGTTACCAAGAGGCCCAGTACTTC
>NA|TRBJ2-5|many|TRBV2
CASKSEETQYF
TGTGCCAGCAAATCCGAAGAGACCCAGTACTTC
>NA|TRBJ2-3|NA|TRBV10-2
CASIEGGGADTQYF
TGCGCCAGCATTGAGGGAGGGGGCGCAGATACGCAGTATTTT
>NA|TRBJ1-3|NA|TRBV2
CASSTPGRLCSGNTIYF
TGTGCCAGCAGCACCCCTGGGAGGCTGTGCTCTGGAAACACCATATATTTT
>NA|TRBJ1-2|many|TRBV20-1
CSARGSDGYTF
TGCAGTGCTAGAGGGTCGGATGGCTACACCTTC
>NA|TRBJ2-2|once|TRBV9
CASSVALNTGELFF
TGTGCCAGCAGCGTAGCCTTGAACACCGGGGAGCTGTTTTTC
>TRBD2|TRBJ2-7|medium-sized|TRBV7-2
CASSLASGSYEQYF
TGTGCCAGCAGCTTAGCTAGCGGGAGCTACGAGCAGTACTTC
>TRBD1|TRBJ2-7|NA|TRBV29-1
CSAQATGQDSEQYF
TGCAGCGCCCAAGCTACGGGACAGGATTCCGAGCAGTACTTC
>TRBD2|TRBJ2-1|NA|TRBV24-1
CATSATSGTREQFF
TGTGCCACCAGTGCAACTAGCGGGACGCGTGAGCAGTTCTTC
>NA|TRBJ2-7|NA|TRBV5-6
CASSLDVGEQYF
TGTGCCAGCAGCTTGGATGTCGGGGAGCAGTACTTC
>TRBD1|TRBJ1-2|many|TRBV5-1
CASTPAGQATYTF
TGCGCCAGCACCCCCGCCGGACAGGCCACCTACACCTTC
>NA|TRBJ1-2|NA|TRBV12-3/TRBV12-4
CASSFGGMDYTF
TGTGCCAGCAGTTTCGGCGGGATGGACTACACCTTC
>NA|TRBJ1-5|medium-sized|TRBV29-1
CSVRQGNQPQHF
TGCAGCGTTCGACAGGGCAATCAGCCCCAGCATTTT
>TRBD1|TRBJ2-5|NA|TRBV7-9
CASSLGGRGTETQYF
TGTGCCAGCAGCTTAGGGGGCAGGGGGACAGAGACCCAGTACTTC
>TRBD1|TRBJ2-3|NA|TRBV19
CASSMGQESSWGNTQYF
TGTGCCAGTAGTATGGGACAGGAGTCTTCCTGGGGCAATACGCAGTATTTT
>NA|TRBJ2-3|many|TRBV5-1
CASSLMQGGTDTQYF
TGCGCCAGCAGCTTAATGCAGGGGGGAACAGATACGCAGTATTTT
>NA|TRBJ1-2|NA|TRBV19
CASSTPLGYYGYTF
TGTGCCAGTAGTACCCCGTTGGGCTACTATGGCTACACCTTC
>NA|TRBJ2-5|NA|TRBV2
CASSGQVDQPQDF
TGTGCCAGCAGTGGACAGGTGGATCAGCCCCAGGACTTC
>NA|TRBJ2-7|medium-sized|TRBV29-1
CSVVDTPYEQYF
TGCAGCGTTGTAGACACTCCCTACGAGCAGTACTTC